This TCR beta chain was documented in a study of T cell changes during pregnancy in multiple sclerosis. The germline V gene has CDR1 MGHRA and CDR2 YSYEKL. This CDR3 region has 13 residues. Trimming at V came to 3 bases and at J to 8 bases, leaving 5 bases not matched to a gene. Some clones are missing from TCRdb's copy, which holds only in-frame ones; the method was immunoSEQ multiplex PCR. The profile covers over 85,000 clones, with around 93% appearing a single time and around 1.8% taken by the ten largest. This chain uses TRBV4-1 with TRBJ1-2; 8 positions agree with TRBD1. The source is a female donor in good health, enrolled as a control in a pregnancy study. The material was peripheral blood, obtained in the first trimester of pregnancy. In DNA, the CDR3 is TGCGCCAGCAGCCAGGAGACAGGGGTCGGCTACACCTTC. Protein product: CASSQETGVGYTF.